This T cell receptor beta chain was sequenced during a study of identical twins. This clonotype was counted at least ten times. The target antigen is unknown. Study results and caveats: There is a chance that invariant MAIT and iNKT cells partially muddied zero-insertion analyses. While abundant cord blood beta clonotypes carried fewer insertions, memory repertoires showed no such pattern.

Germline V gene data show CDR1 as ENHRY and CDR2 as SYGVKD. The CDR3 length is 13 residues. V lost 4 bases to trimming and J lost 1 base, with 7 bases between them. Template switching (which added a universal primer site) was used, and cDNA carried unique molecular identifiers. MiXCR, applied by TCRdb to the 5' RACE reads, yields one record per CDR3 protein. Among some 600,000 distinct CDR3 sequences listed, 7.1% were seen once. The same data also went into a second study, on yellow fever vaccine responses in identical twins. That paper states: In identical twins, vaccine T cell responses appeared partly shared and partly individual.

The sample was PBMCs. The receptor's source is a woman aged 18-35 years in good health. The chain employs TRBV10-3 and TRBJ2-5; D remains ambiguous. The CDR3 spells CAISGTGQETQYF. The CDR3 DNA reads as TGTGCCATCAGTGGTACGGGCCAAGAGACCCAGTACTTC.